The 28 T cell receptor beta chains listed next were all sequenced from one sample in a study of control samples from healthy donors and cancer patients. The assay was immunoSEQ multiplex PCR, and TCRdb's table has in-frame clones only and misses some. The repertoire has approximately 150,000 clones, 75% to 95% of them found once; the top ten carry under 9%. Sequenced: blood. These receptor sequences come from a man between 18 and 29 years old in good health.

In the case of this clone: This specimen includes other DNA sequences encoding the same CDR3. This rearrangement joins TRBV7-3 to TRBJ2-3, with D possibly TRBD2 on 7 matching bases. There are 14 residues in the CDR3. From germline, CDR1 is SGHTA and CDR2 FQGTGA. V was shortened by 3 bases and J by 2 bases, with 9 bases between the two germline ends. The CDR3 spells CASSLAGATDTQYF. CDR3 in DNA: TGTGCCAGCAGCTTGGCGGGGGCCACAGATACGCAGTATTTT.

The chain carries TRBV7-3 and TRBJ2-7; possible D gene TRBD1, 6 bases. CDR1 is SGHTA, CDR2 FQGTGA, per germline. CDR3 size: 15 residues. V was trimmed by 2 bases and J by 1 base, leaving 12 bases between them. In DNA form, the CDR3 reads TGTGCCAGCAGCTTAGATACAGGGAAGTCCTACGAGCAGTACTTC. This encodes CASSLDTGKSYEQYF.

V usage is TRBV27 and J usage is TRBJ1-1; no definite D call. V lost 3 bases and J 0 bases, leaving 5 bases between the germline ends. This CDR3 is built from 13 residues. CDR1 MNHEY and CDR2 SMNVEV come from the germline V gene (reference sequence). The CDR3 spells CASSFTMNTEAFF. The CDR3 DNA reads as TGTGCCAGCAGTTTCACAATGAACACTGAAGCTTTCTTT.

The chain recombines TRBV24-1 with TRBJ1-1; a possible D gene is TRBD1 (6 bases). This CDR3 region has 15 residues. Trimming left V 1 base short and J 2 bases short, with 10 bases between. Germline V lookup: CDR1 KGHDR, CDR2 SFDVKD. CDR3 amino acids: CATSDFWTVNTEAFF. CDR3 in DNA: TGTGCCACCAGTGATTTCTGGACAGTAAACACTGAAGCTTTCTTT.

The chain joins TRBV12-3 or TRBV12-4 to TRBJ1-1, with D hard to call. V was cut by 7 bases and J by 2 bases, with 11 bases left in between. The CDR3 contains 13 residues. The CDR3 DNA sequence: TGTGCCAGCAACCCAAGACCTAACACTGAAGCTTTCTTT. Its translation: CASNPRPNTEAFF.

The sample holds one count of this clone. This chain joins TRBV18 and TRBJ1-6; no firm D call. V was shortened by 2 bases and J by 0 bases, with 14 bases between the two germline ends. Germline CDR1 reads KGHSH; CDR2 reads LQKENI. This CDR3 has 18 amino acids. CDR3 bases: TGTGCCAGCTCACCAGTCGCAGGCCCGAGCTCCTATAATTCACCCCTCCACTTT. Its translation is CASSPVAGPSSYNSPLHF.

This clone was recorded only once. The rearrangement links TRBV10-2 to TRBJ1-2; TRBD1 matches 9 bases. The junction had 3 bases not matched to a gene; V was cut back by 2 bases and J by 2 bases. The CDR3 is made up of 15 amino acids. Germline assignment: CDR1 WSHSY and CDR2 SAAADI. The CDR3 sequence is CASSEGQGLNYGYTF. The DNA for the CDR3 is TGCGCCAGCAGTGAGGGACAGGGGCTCAACTATGGCTACACCTTC.

DNA of the CDR3: TGCGCCAGCAGAGCTGGGTTTAAAGAGACCCAGTACTTC. It codes for CASRAGFKETQYF. The chain joins TRBV4-1 to TRBJ2-5; D ambiguous. This CDR3 comprises 13 residues. The V end lost 6 bases, the J end lost 3 bases, and 11 bases lay between the germline ends. In germline, CDR1 is MGHRA, CDR2 YSYEKL.

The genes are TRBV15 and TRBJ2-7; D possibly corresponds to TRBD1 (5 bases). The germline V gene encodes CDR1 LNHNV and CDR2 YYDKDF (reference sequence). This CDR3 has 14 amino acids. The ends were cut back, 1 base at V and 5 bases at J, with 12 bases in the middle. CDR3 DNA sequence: TGTGCCACCAGCAGAGCAGTGGACAACCACGAGCAGTACTTC. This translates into CATSRAVDNHEQYF.

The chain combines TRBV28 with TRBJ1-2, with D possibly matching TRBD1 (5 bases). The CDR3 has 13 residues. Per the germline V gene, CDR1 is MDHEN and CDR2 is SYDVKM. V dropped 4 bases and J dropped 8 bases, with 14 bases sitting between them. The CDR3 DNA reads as TGTGCCAGCAGTTCCCGGCCTTCAGGGGGCTACACCTTC. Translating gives CASSSRPSGGYTF.

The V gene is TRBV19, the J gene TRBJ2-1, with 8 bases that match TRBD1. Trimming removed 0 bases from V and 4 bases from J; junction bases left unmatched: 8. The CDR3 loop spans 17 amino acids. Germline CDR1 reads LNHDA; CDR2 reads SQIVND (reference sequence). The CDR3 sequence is CASSIDLGTGTYNEQFF. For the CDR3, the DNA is TGTGCCAGTAGTATAGATCTTGGGACAGGAACTTACAATGAGCAGTTCTTC. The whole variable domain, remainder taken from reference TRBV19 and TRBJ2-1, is DGGITQSPKYLFRKEGQNVTLSCEQNLNHDAMYWYRQDPGQGLRLIYYSQIVNDFQKGDIAEGYSVSREKKESFPLTVTSAQKNPTAFYLCASSIDLGTGTYNEQFFGPGTRLTVL.

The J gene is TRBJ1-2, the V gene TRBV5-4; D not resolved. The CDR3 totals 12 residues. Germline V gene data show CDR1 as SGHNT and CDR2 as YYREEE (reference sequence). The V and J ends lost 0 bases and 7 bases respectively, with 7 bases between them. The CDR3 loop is CASSLDRVGYTF. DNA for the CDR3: TGTGCCAGCAGCTTGGACCGGGTTGGCTACACCTTC.

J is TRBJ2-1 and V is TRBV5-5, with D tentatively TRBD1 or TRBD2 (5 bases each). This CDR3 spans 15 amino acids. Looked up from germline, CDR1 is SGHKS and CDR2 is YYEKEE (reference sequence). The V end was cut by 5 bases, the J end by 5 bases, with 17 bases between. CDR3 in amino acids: CASSRTGRGNNEQFF. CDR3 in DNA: TGTGCCAGCAGTCGGACGGGACGGGGAAACAATGAGCAGTTCTTC.

The CDR3 DNA is TGTGCCAGCAGGAAAAACACAGTCCAAGGCCGAACTAATGAAAAACTGTTTTTT. This encodes CASRKNTVQGRTNEKLFF. The V and J genes are TRBV2 and TRBJ1-4; D ambiguous. Looked up from germline, CDR1 is SNHLY and CDR2 is FYNNEI. Deletions cut 6 bases from V and 1 base from J, with 21 bases between. There are 18 residues in the CDR3. Looking up the rest from reference TRBV2 and TRBJ1-4 gives the full variable domain: EPEVTQTPSHQVTQMGQEVILRCVPISNHLYFYWYRQILGQKVEFLVSFYNNEISEKSEIFDDQFSVERPDGSNFTLKIRSTKLEDSAMYFCASRKNTVQGRTNEKLFFGSGTQLSVL.

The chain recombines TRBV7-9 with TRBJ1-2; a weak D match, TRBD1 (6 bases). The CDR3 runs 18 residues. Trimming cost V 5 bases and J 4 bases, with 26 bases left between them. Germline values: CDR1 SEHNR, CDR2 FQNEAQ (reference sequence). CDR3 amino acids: CASSPPGRHQGGSYGYTF. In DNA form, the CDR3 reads TGTGCCAGCAGCCCTCCGGGAAGACACCAAGGGGGTAGCTATGGCTACACCTTC.

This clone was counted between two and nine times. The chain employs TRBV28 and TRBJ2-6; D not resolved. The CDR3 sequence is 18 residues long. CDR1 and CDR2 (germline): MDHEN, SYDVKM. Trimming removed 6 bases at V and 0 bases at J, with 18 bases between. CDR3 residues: CASSPRKRGGSGANVLTF. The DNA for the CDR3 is TGTGCCAGCAGCCCTAGAAAGAGAGGCGGCTCTGGGGCCAACGTCCTGACTTTC. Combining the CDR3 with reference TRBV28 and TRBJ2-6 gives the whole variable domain DVKVTQSSRYLVKRTGEKVFLECVQDMDHENMFWYRQDPGLGLRLIYFSYDVKMKEKGDIPEGYSVSREKKERFSLILESASTNQTSMYLCASSPRKRGGSGANVLTFGAGSRLTVL.

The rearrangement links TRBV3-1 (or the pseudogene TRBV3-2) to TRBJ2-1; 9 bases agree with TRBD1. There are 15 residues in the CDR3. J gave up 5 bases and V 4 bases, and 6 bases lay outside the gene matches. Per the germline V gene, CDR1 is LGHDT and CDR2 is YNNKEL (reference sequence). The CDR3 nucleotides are TGTGCCAGCAGCCGAGCCGGGACAGGGAACAATGAGCAGTTCTTC. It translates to CASSRAGTGNNEQFF.

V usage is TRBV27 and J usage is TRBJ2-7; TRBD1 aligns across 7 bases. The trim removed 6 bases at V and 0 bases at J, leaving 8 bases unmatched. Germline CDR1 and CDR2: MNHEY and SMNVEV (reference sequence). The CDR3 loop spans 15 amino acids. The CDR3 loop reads CASRGQGVSSYEQYF. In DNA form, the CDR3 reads TGTGCCAGCAGGGGGCAGGGGGTAAGCTCCTACGAGCAGTACTTC.

The CDR3 here is CASSSPDTSNQPQHF. In nucleotides, the CDR3 is TGTGCCAGCAGTTCGCCAGACACTAGCAATCAGCCCCAGCATTTT. V and J are TRBV6-6 and TRBJ1-5; D call uncertain. The CDR3 runs to 15 residues. Trimming pared 4 bases from V and 0 bases from J, leaving 10 bases between. Germline CDR1 reads MNHNY; CDR2 reads SVGAGI (reference sequence).

The CDR3 spells CASGDRINEQFF. DNA for the CDR3: TGTGCCAGCGGGGACAGAATTAATGAGCAGTTCTTC. The genes are TRBV2 and TRBJ2-1, with TRBD1 matching over 7 bases. With V trimmed by 8 bases and J by 7 bases, 5 bases remained unmatched. The CDR3 totals 12 residues. CDR1 and CDR2 (germline): SNHLY, FYNNEI.

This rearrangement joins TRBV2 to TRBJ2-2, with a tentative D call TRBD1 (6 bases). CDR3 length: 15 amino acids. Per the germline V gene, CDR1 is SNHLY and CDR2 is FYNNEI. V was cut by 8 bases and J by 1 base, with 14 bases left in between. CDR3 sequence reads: CASCRGRMNTGELFF. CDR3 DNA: TGTGCCAGCTGCAGGGGACGGATGAACACCGGGGAGCTGTTTTTT.

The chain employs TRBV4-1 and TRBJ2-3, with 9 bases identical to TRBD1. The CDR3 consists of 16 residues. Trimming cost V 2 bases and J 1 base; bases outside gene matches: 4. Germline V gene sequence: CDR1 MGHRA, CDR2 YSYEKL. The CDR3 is CASSQMGDRGTDTQYF. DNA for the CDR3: TGCGCCAGCAGCCAAATGGGGGACAGGGGCACAGATACGCAGTATTTT.

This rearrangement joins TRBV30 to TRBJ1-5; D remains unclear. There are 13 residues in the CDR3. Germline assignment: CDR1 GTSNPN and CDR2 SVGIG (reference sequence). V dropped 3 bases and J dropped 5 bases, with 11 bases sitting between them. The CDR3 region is CAWSPSRDQPQHF. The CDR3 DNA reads TGTGCCTGGAGCCCCTCAAGGGATCAGCCCCAGCATTTT.

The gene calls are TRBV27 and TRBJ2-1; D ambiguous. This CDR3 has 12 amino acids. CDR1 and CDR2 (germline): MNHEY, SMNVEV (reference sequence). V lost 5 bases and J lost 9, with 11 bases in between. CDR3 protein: CASSPIMGEQFF. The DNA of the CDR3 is TGTGCCAGCAGTCCGATAATGGGTGAGCAGTTCTTC.

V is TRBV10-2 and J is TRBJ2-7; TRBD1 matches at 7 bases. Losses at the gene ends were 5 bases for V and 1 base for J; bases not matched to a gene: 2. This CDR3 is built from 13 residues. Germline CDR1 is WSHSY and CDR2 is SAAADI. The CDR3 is CASSPGQSYEQYF. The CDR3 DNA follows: TGCGCCAGCAGTCCGGGACAGTCCTACGAGCAGTACTTC.

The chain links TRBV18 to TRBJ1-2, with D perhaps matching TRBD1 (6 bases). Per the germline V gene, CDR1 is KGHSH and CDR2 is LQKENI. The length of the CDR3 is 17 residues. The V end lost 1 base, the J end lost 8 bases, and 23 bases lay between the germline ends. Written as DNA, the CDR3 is TGTGCCAGCTCACCACGGGCGGGGGGGGCGCCCGGTGAAGGCTACACCTTC. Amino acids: CASSPRAGGAPGEGYTF. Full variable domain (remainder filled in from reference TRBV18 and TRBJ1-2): NAGVMQNPRHLVRRRGQEARLRCSPMKGHSHVYWYRQLPEEGLKFMVYLQKENIIDESGMPKERFSAEFPKEGPSILRIQQVVRGDSAAYFCASSPRAGGAPGEGYTFGSGTRLTVV.

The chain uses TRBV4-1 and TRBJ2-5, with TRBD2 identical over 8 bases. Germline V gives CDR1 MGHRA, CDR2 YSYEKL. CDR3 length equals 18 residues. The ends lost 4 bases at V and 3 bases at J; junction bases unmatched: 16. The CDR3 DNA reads TGCGCCAGCAGCCCCCTCGGTCGTACGGGGGGGCCGGAAGAGACCCAGTACTTC. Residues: CASSPLGRTGGPEETQYF.

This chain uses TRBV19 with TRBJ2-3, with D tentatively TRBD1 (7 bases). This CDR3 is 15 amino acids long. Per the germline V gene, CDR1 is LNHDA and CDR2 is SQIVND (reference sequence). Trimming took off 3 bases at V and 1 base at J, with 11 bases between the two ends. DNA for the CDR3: TGTGCCAGTAGTATCACCAGGGGGGGCACAGATACGCAGTATTTT. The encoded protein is CASSITRGGTDTQYF.